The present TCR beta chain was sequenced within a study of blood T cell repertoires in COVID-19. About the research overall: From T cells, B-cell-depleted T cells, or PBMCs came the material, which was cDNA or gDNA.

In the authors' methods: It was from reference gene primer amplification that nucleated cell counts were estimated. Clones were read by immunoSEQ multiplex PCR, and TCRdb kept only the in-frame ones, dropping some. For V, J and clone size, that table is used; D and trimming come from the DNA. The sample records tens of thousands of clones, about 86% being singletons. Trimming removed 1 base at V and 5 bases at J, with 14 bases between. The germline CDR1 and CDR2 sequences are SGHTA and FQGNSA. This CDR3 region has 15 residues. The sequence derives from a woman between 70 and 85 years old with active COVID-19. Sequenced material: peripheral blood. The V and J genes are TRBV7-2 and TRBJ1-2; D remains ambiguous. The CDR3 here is CASSLGTNPRYGYTF. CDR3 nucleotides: TGTGCCAGCAGCTTAGGGACTAACCCTAGATATGGCTACACCTTC.